This T cell receptor (beta chain) was sequenced for a study of blood T cell repertoires in COVID-19. On the study more broadly: Samples came from the United States, Italy and Spain, spanning acute and convalescent COVID-19. In each case, the material was cDNA or gDNA derived from T cells, B-cell-depleted T cells, or PBMCs.

Using immunoSEQ multiplex PCR, the repertoire was profiled, and TCRdb retains in-frame clones only, with some absent. This table holds 250,000 to 350,000 clones, around 90% found once. The V gene lost 8 bases and the J gene lost 8 bases, with 10 bases spanning the gap. The germline V gene encodes CDR1 LNHDA and CDR2 SQIVND (reference sequence). The CDR3 is 11 residues long. The chain employs TRBV19 and TRBJ2-1; no reliable D call. This receptor was obtained from a woman aged 40 to 55 who had recovered from COVID-19. Input material: peripheral blood. DNA of the CDR3: TGTGCCAGTGGGCTCCCCCATGAGCAGTTCTTC. This codes for CASGLPHEQFF.